The T cell receptor beta chain described here comes from a study of glioma-infiltrating T cells. A remark on this clonotype: Germline and junction disagree at one end, which may indicate a read error.

TCR alpha and beta CDR3 regions were amplified from RNA using iRepertoire nested multiplex PCR. TCRdb itself ran the multiplex PCR reads through MiXCR, one entry per CDR3 protein. This sample has around 120,000 distinct CDR3 sequences, with around 25% found just once. Germline V gives CDR1 SQVTM, CDR2 ANQGSEA. The length of the CDR3 is 13 residues. The chain joins TRBV29-1 to TRBJ1-3; D ambiguous. The clonotype originates from a human donor with low-grade glioma or glioblastoma, undergoing nonglioma brain surgery, or in good health (not recorded which). Specimen: glioma tissue, nonneoplastic brain tissue, or PBMCs (not recorded which). As DNA, the CDR3 is TGCAGCGTCGGGGAGACGTTTGGAAACACCATATGTTTT. As protein: CSVGETFGNTICF. The full variable domain, its missing parts supplied by reference TRBV29-1 and TRBJ1-3, is SAVISQKPSRDICQRGTSLTIQCQVDSQVTMMFWYRQQPGQSLTLIATANQGSEATYESGFVIDKFPISRPNLTFSTLTVSNMSPEDSSIYLCSVGETFGNTICFGEGSWLTVV.